These 9 T cell receptor beta chains came from one sample sequenced in a study of blood T cell repertoires in COVID-19. TCRdb's copy holds only in-frame clones and misses some; the assay was immunoSEQ multiplex PCR. This sample has 25,000 to 35,000 clones, with 84% found just once. The sample consisted of peripheral blood. All receptors derive from a woman aged 80 or over with acute or convalescent COVID-19.

The chain joins TRBV4-3 to TRBJ1-1; 7 bases map to TRBD1. CDR1 and CDR2 from the germline V gene are LGHNA and YSLEER. CDR3 length: 12 amino acids. With V trimmed by 2 bases and J by 12 bases, 6 bases remained unmatched. In nucleotides, the CDR3 is TGCGCCAGCAGCCAATCCGGGACAGCAACTTTCTTT. This sequence encodes CASSQSGTATFF.

This clone was seen only once. The chain couples TRBV10-3 to TRBJ1-2, with 8 bases matching TRBD1. The trim removed 2 bases at V and 2 bases at J, leaving 4 bases unmatched. Germline V gives CDR1 ENHRY, CDR2 SYGVKD. The CDR3 contains 15 residues. CDR3 in DNA: TGTGCCATCAGTGAGGCCCAGGGGGCCAACTATGGCTACACCTTC. Translation: CAISEAQGANYGYTF.

In its sample, this clone was seen once. V is TRBV29-1 and J is TRBJ1-2; D unresolved. In germline, CDR1 is SQVTM, CDR2 ANQGSEA. The CDR3 length is 15 residues. The V end was cut by 0 bases, the J end by 6 bases, with 17 bases between. Written as DNA, the CDR3 is TGCAGCGTTGAAGAATTGAAGAACCTGGGCCATGGCTACACCTTC. Its translation is CSVEELKNLGHGYTF. The full variable domain, with the rest looked up from reference TRBV29-1 and TRBJ1-2, is SAVISQKPSRDICQRGTSLTIQCQVDSQVTMMFWYRQQPGQSLTLIATANQGSEATYESGFVIDKFPISRPNLTFSTLTVSNMSPEDSSIYLCSVEELKNLGHGYTFGSGTRLTVV.

In its sample, this clone was seen a few times. The CDR3 loop reads CASSGGATEAFF. CDR3 bases: TGTGCCAGCAGTGGGGGGGCCACTGAAGCTTTCTTT. The chain joins TRBV27 to TRBJ1-1; D possibly corresponds to TRBD1 (6 bases). Looked up from germline, CDR1 is MNHEY and CDR2 is SMNVEV (reference sequence). V was clipped by 5 bases and J by 4 bases, with 8 bases between them. This CDR3 has 12 residues.

The chain employs TRBV16 and TRBJ1-1, with D perhaps TRBD1 (6 bases). This CDR3 spans 14 amino acids. V was pared by 7 bases and J by 1 base, with 13 bases between. Germline values: CDR1 KGHSY, CDR2 FQNENV. In nucleotides, the CDR3 is TGTGCCAGCACCAAGGACAGACAGAACACTGAAGCTTTCTTT. It translates to CASTKDRQNTEAFF.

V usage is TRBV4-1 and J usage is TRBJ1-5, with D maybe TRBD1 (5 bases). CDR1 is MGHRA, CDR2 YSYEKL, per germline. The V end was cut by 0 bases, the J end by 3 bases, with 9 bases between. CDR3 length: 15 amino acids. In nucleotides, the CDR3 is TGCGCCAGCAGCCAAGATGGCAGGGACAATCAGCCCCAGCATTTT. It yields the protein CASSQDGRDNQPQHF.

The chain has TRBV5-1 and TRBJ1-6; 12 bases are a match to TRBD1. From germline, CDR1 is SGHRS and CDR2 YFSETQ. The CDR3 is 16 amino acids. J gave up 8 bases and V 2 bases, and 5 bases lay outside the gene matches. The CDR3 nucleotides are TGCGCCAGCAGCTTACCGGGACAGGGGGCGCATTCACCCCTCCACTTT. It is translated as CASSLPGQGAHSPLHF.

The rearrangement links TRBV25-1 to TRBJ2-5; TRBD1 matches at 7 bases. The germline V gene encodes CDR1 MGHDK and CDR2 SYGVNS. Germline trimming cut 2 bases from V and 2 bases from J; bases unmatched to any gene: 5. The CDR3 runs to 15 residues. This chain's CDR3 is CASSEHRGQQETQYF. The CDR3 DNA follows: TGTGCCAGCAGTGAACATCGGGGACAGCAAGAGACCCAGTACTTC.

The rearrangement links TRBV30 to TRBJ1-1; possible D gene TRBD1, 6 bases. CDR3 length equals 15 residues. Germline assignment: CDR1 GTSNPN and CDR2 SVGIG (reference sequence). V lost 1 base, J lost 1 base, and 13 bases lay in between. CDR3 bases: TGTGCCTGGAGTGGGGTAACAGGGAGGAACACTGAAGCTTTCTTT. Amino acids: CAWSGVTGRNTEAFF.